These T cell receptor beta chains were read from a single sample in a study of T cells after posttransplantation cyclophosphamide. Here immunoSEQ multiplex PCR was the method, and the copy in TCRdb shows in-frame clones only, minus some. This sample has approximately 27,000 clones, each found more than once. Sequencing was carried out using PBMCs. These receptor sequences come from a man aged 45-60 years in good health, CMV-negative, and a related stem cell transplant donor. Both conserved end residues are part of each CDR3. The D gene is left open where the match is weak. A row's size may be missing; if present it is once, few, many or a size class.

j_call	clone_size	d_call	v_call	cdr3_aa	cdr3_nt
TRBJ2-5	.	.	TRBV27	CASSPLDWGKETQYF	TGTGCCAGCAGTCCGCTGGACTGGGGTAAAGAGACCCAGTACTTC
TRBJ2-7	many	TRBD1	TRBV5-4	CASSFRTGPTYEQYF	TGTGCCAGCAGCTTCCGGACAGGACCCACCTACGAGCAGTACTTC
TRBJ2-3	many	TRBD1	TRBV29-1	CSGRGTGGNADTQYF	TGCAGCGGGAGGGGGACAGGGGGAAACGCAGATACGCAGTATTTT
TRBJ2-2	many	TRBD2	TRBV6-1	CASSERETGELFF	TGTGCCAGCAGCGAGCGGGAGACCGGGGAGCTGTTTTTT
TRBJ1-6	many	.	TRBV10-2	CASSDADGLPNSPLHF	TGCGCCAGCAGTGACGCGGACGGACTCCCTAATTCACCCCTCCACTTT
TRBJ1-4	many	TRBD1	TRBV15	CATSRVLRDRMFF	TGTGCCACCAGCAGAGTTCTCCGGGACAGAATGTTTTTT
TRBJ2-2	many	TRBD1	TRBV10-1	CASRARDRTGELFF	TGCGCCAGCAGGGCCAGGGACAGGACCGGGGAGCTGTTTTTT
TRBJ1-1	many	.	TRBV18	CASSSNYRENTEAFF	TGTGCCAGCTCAAGTAATTACAGGGAGAACACTGAAGCTTTCTTT
TRBJ1-2	many	TRBD1	TRBV9	CASSVRGTANYGYTF	TGTGCCAGCAGCGTTCGAGGGACAGCAAACTATGGCTACACCTTC
TRBJ1-3	many	.	TRBV6-1	CATRLDSGNTIYF	TGTGCCACTCGACTGGACTCTGGAAACACCATATATTTT
TRBJ1-4	many	.	TRBV6-1	CASSRPGEGEKLFF	TGTGCCAGCTCTCGCCCAGGGGAAGGTGAAAAACTGTTTTTT
TRBJ2-3	many	.	TRBV15	CATSRGGRDGDTQYF	TGTGCCACCAGCAGGGGGGGGCGGGATGGAGATACGCAGTATTTT
TRBJ1-5	medium-sized	TRBD1	TRBV23-1	CASPGQGAYQPQHF	TGCGCCAGTCCCGGACAGGGGGCGTATCAGCCCCAGCATTTT
TRBJ1-1	many	.	TRBV29-1	CSVEFGTEAFF	TGCAGCGTTGAGTTCGGCACTGAAGCTTTCTTT
TRBJ2-7	many	TRBD1	TRBV18	CASSPPGQGAIHEQYF	TGTGCCAGCTCACCACCGGGACAGGGGGCGATCCACGAGCAGTACTTC
TRBJ1-5	many	.	TRBV7-2	CASSSRQENQPQHF	TGTGCCAGCAGCTCCCGACAGGAAAATCAGCCCCAGCATTTT
TRBJ1-4	many	TRBD1	TRBV6-5	CASSRQGTREKLFF	TGTGCCAGCAGTCGACAGGGGACAAGGGAAAAACTGTTTTTT
TRBJ1-5	many	.	TRBV18	CASSPRGNSNQPQHF	TGTGCCAGCTCACCGCGCGGGAATAGCAATCAGCCCCAGCATTTT
TRBJ2-3	many	TRBD1	TRBV5-1	CASSLDRGLVDTQYF	TGCGCCAGCAGCTTGGACAGGGGGCTTGTAGATACGCAGTATTTT
TRBJ2-3	many	TRBD1	TRBV29-1	CSVWGTGSTDTQYF	TGCAGCGTTTGGGGGACAGGGAGCACAGATACGCAGTATTTT